One and the same sample provided the 7 T cell receptor beta chains below, sequenced in a study of shared clonotypes between healthy human individuals. The protocol was immunoSEQ multiplex PCR, while the TCRdb copy is restricted to in-frame clones and leaves out a portion. The profile shows around 2,000,000 clones, 95% of them singletons. The source material was naive CD4+ T cells sorted from blood. Noted subset: CD45RA+ positively selected. All receptors derive from a man between 18 and 29 years old in good health.

The chain links TRBV28 to TRBJ1-3, with no clear D. The CDR3 consists of 13 residues. V lost 8 bases to trimming and J lost 4 bases, with 12 bases between them. The germline gives CDR1 MDHEN, CDR2 SYDVKM. CDR3 amino acids: CASAKGSGNTIYF. CDR3 coding DNA: TGTGCCAGCGCTAAGGGTTCAGGAAACACCATATATTTT.

As regards this clone: Other DNA variants within this sample encode the same CDR3. The chain is built from TRBV6-5 and TRBJ2-7; tentatively, D is TRBD2 (6 bases). V lost 0 bases, J lost 4 bases, and 10 bases lay in between. Germline CDR1 MNHEY, CDR2 SVGAGI. This CDR3 has 14 amino acids. CDR3 amino acids: CASSYSRGIYEQYF. CDR3 nucleotides: TGTGCCAGCAGTTACTCCCGCGGGATTTACGAGCAGTACTTC.

This chain joins TRBV18 and TRBJ1-1, with D tentatively TRBD1 (6 bases). V dropped 2 bases and J dropped 5 bases, with 15 bases sitting between them. CDR3 length equals 15 residues. Germline values: CDR1 KGHSH, CDR2 LQKENI. The CDR3 nucleotides are TGTGCCAGCTCACCATCGATAGGGGGGAGGACTGAAGCTTTCTTT. Translation gives CASSPSIGGRTEAFF.

This rearrangement joins TRBV7-8 to TRBJ2-5; a weak D match, TRBD2 (5 bases). V was pared by 5 bases and J by 4 bases, with 14 bases between. CDR1 and CDR2 from the germline V gene are SGHVS and FQNEAQ. The CDR3 has 14 residues. The CDR3 here is CASSPGGSAETQYF. CDR3 DNA sequence: TGTGCCAGCAGCCCGGGCGGGTCTGCAGAGACCCAGTACTTC.

V and J are TRBV5-1 and TRBJ2-2, with 12 bases that match TRBD2. With 0 bases clipped from V and 8 bases from J, the junction kept 8 bases outside the gene matches. Per the germline V gene, CDR1 is SGHRS and CDR2 is YFSETQ. CDR3 length equals 17 residues. The chain's CDR3 is CASSLDPSGRGEGELFF. CDR3 bases: TGCGCCAGCAGCTTGGATCCTAGCGGGAGGGGCGAGGGGGAGCTGTTTTTT.

The rearrangement joins TRBV5-6 to TRBJ1-4; D not certain. V was cut by 1 base and J by 2 bases, with 9 bases left in between. Germline lookup yields CDR1 SGHDT and CDR2 YYEEEE. The CDR3 spans 15 residues. The CDR3 nucleotides are TGTGCCAGCAGCTTGAGCGCCGGGACTAATGAAAAACTGTTTTTT. Amino acids: CASSLSAGTNEKLFF.

With respect to this clone: Other DNA sequences within the sample encode an identical CDR3. The chain is built from TRBV6-1 and TRBJ1-5; D may be TRBD1 (5 bases). V was clipped by 4 bases and J by 0 bases, with 10 bases between them. The CDR3 totals 15 residues. CDR1 and CDR2 from the germline V gene are MNHNS and SASEGT. CDR3 nucleotide sequence: TGTGCCAGCAGTGTTACAGGTTATAGCAATCAGCCCCAGCATTTT. Its protein is CASSVTGYSNQPQHF.